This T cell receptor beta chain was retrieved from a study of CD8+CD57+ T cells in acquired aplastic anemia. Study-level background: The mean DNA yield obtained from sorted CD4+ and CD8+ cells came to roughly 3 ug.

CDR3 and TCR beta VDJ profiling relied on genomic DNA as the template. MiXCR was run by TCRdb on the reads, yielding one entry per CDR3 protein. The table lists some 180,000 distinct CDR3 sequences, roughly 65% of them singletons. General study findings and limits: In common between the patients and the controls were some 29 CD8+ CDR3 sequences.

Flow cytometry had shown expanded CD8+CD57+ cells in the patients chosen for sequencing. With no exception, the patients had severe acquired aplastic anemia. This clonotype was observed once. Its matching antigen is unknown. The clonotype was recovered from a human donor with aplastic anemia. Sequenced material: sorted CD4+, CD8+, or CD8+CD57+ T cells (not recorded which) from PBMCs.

CDR3 nucleotides: TGTGCCAGTAGTAGGAGGGGGCGGACGGAGACCCAGTACTTC. Translation: CASSRRGRTETQYF. V is TRBV19 and J is TRBJ2-5; possible D gene TRBD1, 7 bases. This CDR3 has 14 residues. Germline CDR1 and CDR2: LNHDA and SQIVND (reference sequence). V lost 4 bases and J 5 bases, leaving 14 bases between the germline ends.